This T cell receptor (beta chain) was sequenced for a study of T cells expressing NK-cell markers. Study as a whole: The study drew TCR beta repertoires from sorted CD3+CD56+NKG2C+, CD3+CD56+NKG2C- and CD3+CD56-NKG2C+ T cells.

The TCR beta cDNA came from 5'RACE template switching with UMIs. TCRdb processed the 5' RACE reads again and assigns one entry to each CDR3 protein, with no DNA. This listing includes 130,000 to 150,000 distinct CDR3 sequences. A remark on this clonotype: Its antigen is not identified.

Study results and limitations: In a group of 5 or 6 donors, dominant NKG2C+ clonotypes represented about 1.0-8% of CD8+ T cells. Similarly, these clonotypes led the CD3+CD56-NKG2C+ fraction as well in several donors.

The CDR3 totals 14 residues. Per the germline V gene, CDR1 is MNHEY and CDR2 is SVGAGI. The sequenced material came from blood T cells: a sorted CD56 or NKG2C T cell subset, CD4+ or CD8+ T cells, or bulk PBMC T cells (not recorded which). This TCR was recovered from a man younger than 35 in good health. This chain connects TRBV6-5 to TRBJ1-4; lacking DNA, the TRBD1 call made by TCRdb goes unchecked. CDR3 in amino acids: CASSYKGANEKLFF.